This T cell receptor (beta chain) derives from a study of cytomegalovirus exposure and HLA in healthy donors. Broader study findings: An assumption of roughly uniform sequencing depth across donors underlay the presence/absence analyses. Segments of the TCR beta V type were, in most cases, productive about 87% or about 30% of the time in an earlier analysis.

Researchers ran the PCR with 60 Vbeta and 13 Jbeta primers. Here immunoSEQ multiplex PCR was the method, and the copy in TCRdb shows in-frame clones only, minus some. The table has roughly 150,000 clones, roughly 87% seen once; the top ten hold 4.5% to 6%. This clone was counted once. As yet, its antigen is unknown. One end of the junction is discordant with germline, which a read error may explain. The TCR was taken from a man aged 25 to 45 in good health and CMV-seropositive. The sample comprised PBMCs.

Here the CDR3 reads CASSLFLAGTPDHKNSQYF. CDR3 coding DNA: TGTGCCAGCAGCCTTTTCCTAGCGGGGACACCCGATCACAAAAACAGTCAGTACTTC. This sequence joins TRBV5-6 and TRBJ2-4; 9 positions agree with TRBD2. The length of the CDR3 is 19 residues. CDR1 is SGHDT and CDR2 is YYEEEE in the germline V gene. Supplemented by reference TRBV5-6 and TRBJ2-4, the full variable domain reads DAGVTQSPTHLIKTRGQQVTLRCSPKSGHDTVSWYQQALGQGPQFIFQYYEEEERQRGNFPDRFSGHQFPNYSSELNVNALLLGDSALYLCASSLFLAGTPDHKNSQYFGAGTRLSVL.